This T cell receptor (beta chain) is from a study of post-analysis software for immune sequencing data. The TCR beta cDNA libraries carried unique molecular identifiers. MiXCR was run by TCRdb on the PCR reads, yielding one entry per CDR3 protein. This table has about 160,000 distinct CDR3 sequences, under 40% appearing once. This TCR was sampled from a girl aged 10-17 years with multiple sclerosis. The sample in question was blood, obtained after autologous hematopoietic stem cell transplantation.

In nucleotides, the CDR3 is TGCAGCGTTGAGATTGACAGGGAAGGCTCTGGGGCCAACGTCCTGACTTTC. Translating gives CSVEIDREGSGANVLTF. V is TRBV29-1 and J is TRBJ2-6; 7 bases fit TRBD1. The CDR3 is made up of 17 amino acids. V dropped 3 bases and J dropped 0; count of bases not matched to a gene: 8. Germline CDR1 and CDR2: SQVTM and ANQGSEA.